The clone carrying this T cell receptor beta chain was counted a few times. This table comes from immunoSEQ multiplex PCR, and its TCRdb copy is limited to in-frame clones, with some not included. In the table there are roughly 250,000 clones, around 70% of which are singletons. The source of the sample is a study of cytotoxic CD8 clonotypes in ibrutinib-treated CLL. Overall study: There were, on average, about 260,000 productive templates and some 90,000 productive rearrangements per sample.

Trimming pared 2 bases from V and 2 bases from J, leaving 17 bases between. CDR1 and CDR2 (germline): LNHDA, SQIVND (reference sequence). The CDR3 consists of 17 residues. The rearrangement uses TRBV19 and TRBJ2-3; D perhaps matches TRBD1 (5 bases). The specimen comprised PBMCs, sampled after 24 months of ibrutinib treatment. The sequence was collected from a human donor with chronic lymphocytic leukemia. The CDR3 DNA is TGTGCCAGTAGTATAAGGGTCTGGGGCAGTTCCACAGATACGCAGTATTTT. This encodes CASSIRVWGSSTDTQYF.